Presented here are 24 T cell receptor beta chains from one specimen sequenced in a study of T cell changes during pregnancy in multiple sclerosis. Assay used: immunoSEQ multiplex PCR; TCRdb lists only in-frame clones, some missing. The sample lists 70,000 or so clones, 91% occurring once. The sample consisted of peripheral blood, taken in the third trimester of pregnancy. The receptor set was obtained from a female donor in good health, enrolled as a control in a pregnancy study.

The CDR3 reads CASSYSTSFQETQYF. The CDR3 DNA sequence: TGTGCCAGCAGTTACTCGACTAGCTTCCAAGAGACCCAGTACTTC. The genes are TRBV6-5 and TRBJ2-5; 7 nucleotides align to TRBD2. Trimming cost V 0 bases and J 1 base; bases outside gene matches: 2. CDR3 length: 15 residues. From germline, CDR1 is MNHEY and CDR2 SVGAGI.

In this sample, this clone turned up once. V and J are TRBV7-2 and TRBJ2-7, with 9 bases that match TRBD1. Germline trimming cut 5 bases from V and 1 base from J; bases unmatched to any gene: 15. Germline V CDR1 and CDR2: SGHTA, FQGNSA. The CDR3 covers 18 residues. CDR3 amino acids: CASSTLRLRDRDSYEQYF. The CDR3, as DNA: TGTGCCAGCAGCACCCTTCGACTCCGGGACAGGGATTCCTACGAGCAGTACTTC.

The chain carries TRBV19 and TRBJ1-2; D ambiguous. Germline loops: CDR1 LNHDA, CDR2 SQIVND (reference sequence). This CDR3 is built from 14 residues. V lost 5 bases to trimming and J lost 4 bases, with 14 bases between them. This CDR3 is CASSEGGMSYGYTF. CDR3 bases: TGTGCCAGTAGTGAGGGAGGCATGAGCTATGGCTACACCTTC.

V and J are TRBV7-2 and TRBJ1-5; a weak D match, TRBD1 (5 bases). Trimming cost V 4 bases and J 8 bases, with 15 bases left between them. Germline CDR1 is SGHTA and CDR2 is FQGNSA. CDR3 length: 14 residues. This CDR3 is CASSSETGFKPQHF. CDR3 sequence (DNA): TGTGCCAGCAGCTCAGAAACAGGTTTTAAGCCCCAGCATTTT.

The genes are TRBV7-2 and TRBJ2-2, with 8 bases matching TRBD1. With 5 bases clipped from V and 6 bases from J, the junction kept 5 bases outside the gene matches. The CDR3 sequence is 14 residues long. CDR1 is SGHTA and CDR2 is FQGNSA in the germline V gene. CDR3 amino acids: CASSRDRMPGELFF. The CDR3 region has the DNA TGTGCCAGCAGCAGGGACAGGATGCCCGGGGAGCTGTTTTTT.

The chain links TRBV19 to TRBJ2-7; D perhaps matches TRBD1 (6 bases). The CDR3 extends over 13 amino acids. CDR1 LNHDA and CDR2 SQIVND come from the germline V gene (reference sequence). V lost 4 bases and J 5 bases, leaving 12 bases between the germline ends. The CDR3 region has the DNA TGTGCCAGTAGTAAAAAACAGGGCCACGAGCAGTACTTC. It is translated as CASSKKQGHEQYF.

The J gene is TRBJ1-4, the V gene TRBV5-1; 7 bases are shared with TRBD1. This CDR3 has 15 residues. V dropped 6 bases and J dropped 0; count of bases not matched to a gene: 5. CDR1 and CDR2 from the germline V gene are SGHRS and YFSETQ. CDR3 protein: CASTIQGATNEKLFF. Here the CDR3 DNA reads TGCGCCAGCACGATTCAGGGGGCAACTAATGAAAAACTGTTTTTT. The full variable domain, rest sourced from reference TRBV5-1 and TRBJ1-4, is KAGVTQTPRYLIKTRGQQVTLSCSPISGHRSVSWYQQTPGQGLQFLFEYFSETQRNKGNFPGRFSGRQFSNSRSEMNVSTLELGDSALYLCASTIQGATNEKLFFGSGTQLSVL.

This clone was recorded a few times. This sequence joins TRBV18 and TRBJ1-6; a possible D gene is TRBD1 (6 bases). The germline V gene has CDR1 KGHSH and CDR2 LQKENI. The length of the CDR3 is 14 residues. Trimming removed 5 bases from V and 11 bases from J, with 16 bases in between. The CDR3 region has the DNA TGTGCCAGCTCAGCAGGGGTTGAAGGGACACCCCTCCACTTT. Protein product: CASSAGVEGTPLHF.

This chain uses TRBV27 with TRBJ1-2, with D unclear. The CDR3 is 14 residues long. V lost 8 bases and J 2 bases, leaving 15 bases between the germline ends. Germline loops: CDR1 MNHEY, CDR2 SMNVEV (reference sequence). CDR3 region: CASGHNPLNYGYTF. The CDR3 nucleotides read TGTGCCAGCGGCCATAACCCCTTAAACTATGGCTACACCTTC.

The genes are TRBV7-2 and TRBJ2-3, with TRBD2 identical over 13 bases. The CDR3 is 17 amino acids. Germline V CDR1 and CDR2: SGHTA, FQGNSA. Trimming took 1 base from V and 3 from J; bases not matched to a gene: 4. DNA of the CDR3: TGTGCCAGCAGCTTAGGGACTAGCGGGAGAGTGACAGATACGCAGTATTTT. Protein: CASSLGTSGRVTDTQYF.

The CDR3 sequence is CASSWGVTPNQPQHF. The CDR3 DNA is TGTGCCAGCAGCTGGGGGGTGACACCGAATCAGCCCCAGCATTTT. This chain links TRBV7-2 with TRBJ1-5; possible D gene TRBD1, 5 bases. V was pared by 4 bases and J by 4 bases, with 14 bases between. The CDR3 contains 15 residues. Germline lookup yields CDR1 SGHTA and CDR2 FQGNSA.

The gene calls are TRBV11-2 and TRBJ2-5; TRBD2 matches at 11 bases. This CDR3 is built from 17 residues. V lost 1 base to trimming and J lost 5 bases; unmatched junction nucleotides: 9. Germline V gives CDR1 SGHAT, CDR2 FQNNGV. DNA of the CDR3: TGTGCCAGCAGCTTAGTTTACCCTAGCGGGAGGCGGGAGACCCAGTACTTC. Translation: CASSLVYPSGRRETQYF. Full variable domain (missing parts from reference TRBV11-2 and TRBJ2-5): EAGVAQSPRYKIIEKRQSVAFWCNPISGHATLYWYQQILGQGPKLLIQFQNNGVVDDSQLPKDRFSAERLKGVDSTLKIQPAKLEDSAVYLCASSLVYPSGRRETQYFGPGTRLLVL.

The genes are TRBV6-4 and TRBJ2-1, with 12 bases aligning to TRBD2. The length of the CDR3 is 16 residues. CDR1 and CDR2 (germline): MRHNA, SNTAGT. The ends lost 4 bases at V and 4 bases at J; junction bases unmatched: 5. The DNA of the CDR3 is TGTGCCAGCAGTGCCCTAGCGGGGGGGCCTTACAATGAGCAGTTCTTC. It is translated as CASSALAGGPYNEQFF.

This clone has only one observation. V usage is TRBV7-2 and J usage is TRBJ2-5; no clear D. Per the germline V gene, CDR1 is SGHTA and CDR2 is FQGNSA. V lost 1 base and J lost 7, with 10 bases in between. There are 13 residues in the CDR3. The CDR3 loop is CASSLESGRTQYF. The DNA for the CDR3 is TGTGCCAGCAGCTTAGAGAGTGGGCGGACCCAGTACTTC.

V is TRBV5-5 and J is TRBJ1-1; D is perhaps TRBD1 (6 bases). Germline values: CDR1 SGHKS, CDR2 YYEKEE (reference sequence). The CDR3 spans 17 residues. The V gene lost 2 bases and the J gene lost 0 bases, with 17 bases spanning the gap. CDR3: CASSFRGTFGLNTEAFF. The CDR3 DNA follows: TGTGCCAGCAGCTTCCGAGGGACATTCGGCCTGAACACTGAAGCTTTCTTT.

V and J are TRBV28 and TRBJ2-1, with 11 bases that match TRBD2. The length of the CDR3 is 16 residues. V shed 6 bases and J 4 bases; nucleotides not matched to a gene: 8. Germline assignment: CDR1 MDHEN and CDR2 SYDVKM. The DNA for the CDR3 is TGTGCCAGCAGCGAAGCCGGGACTAGCGGTTACAATGAGCAGTTCTTC. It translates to CASSEAGTSGYNEQFF.

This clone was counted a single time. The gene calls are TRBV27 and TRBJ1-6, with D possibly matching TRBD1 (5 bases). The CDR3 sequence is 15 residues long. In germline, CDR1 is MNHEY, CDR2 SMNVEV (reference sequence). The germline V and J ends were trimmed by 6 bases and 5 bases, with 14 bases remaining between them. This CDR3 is CASRGWGLNNSPLHF. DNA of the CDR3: TGTGCCAGCAGGGGTTGGGGCCTCAATAATTCACCCCTCCACTTT.

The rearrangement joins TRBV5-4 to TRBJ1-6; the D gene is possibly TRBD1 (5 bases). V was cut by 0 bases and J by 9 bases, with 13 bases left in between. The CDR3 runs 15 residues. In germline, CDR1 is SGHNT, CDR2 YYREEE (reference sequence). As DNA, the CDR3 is TGTGCCAGCAGCTTGGTAGGCCGGGGGGGTTCACCCCTCCACTTT. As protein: CASSLVGRGGSPLHF.

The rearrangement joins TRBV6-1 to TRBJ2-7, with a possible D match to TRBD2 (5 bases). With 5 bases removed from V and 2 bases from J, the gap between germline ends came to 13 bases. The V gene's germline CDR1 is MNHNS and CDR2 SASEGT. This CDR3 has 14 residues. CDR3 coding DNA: TGTGCCAGCAGTCTCAGGAGCGGCCCCTACGAGCAGTACTTC. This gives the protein CASSLRSGPYEQYF.

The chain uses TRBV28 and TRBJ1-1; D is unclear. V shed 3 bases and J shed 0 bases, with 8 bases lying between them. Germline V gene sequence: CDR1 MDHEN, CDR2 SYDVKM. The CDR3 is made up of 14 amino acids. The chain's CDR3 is CASSFGGMNTEAFF. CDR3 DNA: TGTGCCAGCAGTTTCGGAGGGATGAACACTGAAGCTTTCTTT.

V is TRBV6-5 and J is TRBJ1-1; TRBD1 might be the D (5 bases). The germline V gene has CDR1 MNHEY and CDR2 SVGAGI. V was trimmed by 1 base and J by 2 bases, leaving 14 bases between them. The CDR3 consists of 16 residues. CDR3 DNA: TGTGCCAGCAGTTACTGGGGGGTTACATCCAACACTGAAGCTTTCTTT. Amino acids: CASSYWGVTSNTEAFF.

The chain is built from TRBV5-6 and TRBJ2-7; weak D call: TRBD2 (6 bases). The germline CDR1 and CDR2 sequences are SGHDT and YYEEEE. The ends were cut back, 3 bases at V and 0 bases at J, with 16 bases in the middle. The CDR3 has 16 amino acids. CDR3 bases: TGTGCCAGCAGCTCTGCCTCGGGGGTGAACTCCTACGAGCAGTACTTC. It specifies CASSSASGVNSYEQYF.

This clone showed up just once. Here the CDR3 reads CSVTGTSYTF. DNA of the CDR3: TGCAGCGTCACTGGGACTAGCTACACCTTC. J is TRBJ1-2 and V is TRBV29-1, with a possible D match to TRBD1 (5 bases). V gave up 6 bases and J gave up 9 bases, with 11 bases separating them. The CDR3 sequence is 10 residues long. Per germline, CDR1 SQVTM and CDR2 ANQGSEA.

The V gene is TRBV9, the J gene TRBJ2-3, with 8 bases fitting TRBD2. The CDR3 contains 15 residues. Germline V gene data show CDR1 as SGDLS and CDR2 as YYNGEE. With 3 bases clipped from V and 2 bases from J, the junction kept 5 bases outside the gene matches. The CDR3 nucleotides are TGTGCCAGCAGCGCGAGGACTAGCAACACAGATACGCAGTATTTT. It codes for CASSARTSNTDTQYF.